Each of the 29 T cell receptor beta chains below was sequenced from the same sample in a study of PD-L1 blockade in urothelial cancer. Repertoires were generated with immunoSEQ multiplex PCR, while TCRdb's copy carries only in-frame clones and drops some. The sample has about 71,000 clones; roughly 89% are singletons. The starting material was PBMCs, obtained around atezolizumab (anti-PD-L1) treatment. These receptors came from a man in his sixties with urothelial cancer.

The CDR3 spells CASRQGASLGNQPQHF. CDR3 nucleotide sequence: TGTGCCAGCAGACAGGGGGCGTCTTTAGGAAATCAGCCCCAGCATTTT. V and J are TRBV2 and TRBJ1-5; 9 bases agree with TRBD1. V lost 6 bases and J lost 4; bases outside the gene matches: 10. The CDR3 totals 16 residues. CDR1 SNHLY and CDR2 FYNNEI come from the germline V gene.

The rearrangement uses TRBV4-3 and TRBJ1-5; D remains ambiguous. Germline CDR1 and CDR2: LGHNA and YSLEER. V was pared by 0 bases and J by 7 bases, with 19 bases between. The length of the CDR3 is 17 residues. The CDR3 nucleotides are TGCGCCAGCAGCCAAGATAGGGAGCTCCCTAAGGAACAGCCCCAGCATTTT. It encodes CASSQDRELPKEQPQHF.

The J gene is TRBJ2-5, the V gene TRBV9; 14 bases line up with TRBD2. The germline V gene has CDR1 SGDLS and CDR2 YYNGEE. This CDR3 has 17 amino acids. Trimming took 0 bases from V and 3 from J; bases not matched to a gene: 4. In DNA, the CDR3 is TGTGCCAGCAGCGTAGGACTAGCGGGGGGGCCAGAAGAGACCCAGTACTTC. Its translation: CASSVGLAGGPEETQYF.

This chain connects TRBV4-3 to TRBJ1-1; 8 nucleotides line up with TRBD1. Trimming cost V 2 bases and J 4 bases; bases outside gene matches: 6. The CDR3 is 15 residues long. In germline, CDR1 is LGHNA, CDR2 YSLEER. CDR3 DNA sequence: TGCGCCAGCAGCCAACAACAGGGGGTCTCCACTGAAGCTTTCTTT. Its translation is CASSQQQGVSTEAFF.

The chain has TRBV2 and TRBJ1-1, with D tentatively TRBD1 (6 bases). This CDR3 has 15 residues. The V gene lost 5 bases and the J gene lost 0 bases, with 13 bases spanning the gap. Per germline, CDR1 SNHLY and CDR2 FYNNEI. CDR3 in amino acids: CASSSEQGLNTEAFF. CDR3 DNA: TGTGCCAGCAGTTCAGAACAGGGTTTGAACACTGAAGCTTTCTTT.

This clone was seen more than once but under ten times. DNA for the CDR3: TGTGCCAGCAGCTTGGCGGCACAGATGAACACTGAAGCTTTCTTT. Amino acid sequence: CASSLAAQMNTEAFF. The chain is built from TRBV5-4 and TRBJ1-1; D is ambiguous. V lost 0 bases and J 0 bases, leaving 9 bases between the germline ends. This CDR3 spans 15 amino acids. The germline CDR1 and CDR2 sequences are SGHNT and YYREEE (reference sequence).

The V and J genes are TRBV7-6 and TRBJ1-5, with D perhaps TRBD1 (6 bases). This CDR3 is 14 amino acids long. Germline CDR1 reads SGHVS; CDR2 reads FNYEAQ. V was cut by 4 bases and J by 1 base, with 8 bases left in between. The CDR3 region is CASSSTGSNQPQHF. The CDR3 DNA reads as TGTGCCAGCAGCTCGACAGGCAGCAATCAGCCCCAGCATTTT.

The chain links TRBV7-9 to TRBJ2-7; 9 nucleotides agree with TRBD1. The CDR3 sequence is 18 residues long. The ends lost 2 bases at V and 3 bases at J; junction bases unmatched: 14. Germline V gives CDR1 SEHNR, CDR2 FQNEAQ (reference sequence). CDR3 amino acids: CASSLWTGATLSNYEQYF. For the CDR3, the DNA is TGTGCCAGCAGCTTATGGACAGGGGCAACGCTTTCCAACTACGAGCAGTACTTC.

The chain combines TRBV10-2 with TRBJ1-5; possible D gene TRBD1, 5 bases. CDR3 length: 12 amino acids. Per the germline V gene, CDR1 is WSHSY and CDR2 is SAAADI. Trimming left V 8 bases short and J 13 bases short, with 18 bases between. CDR3 DNA: TGCGCCAGCGGGGGGGACCGACGAATTCAGCATTTT. Residues: CASGGDRRIQHF.

The CDR3 sequence: CAWELTGTGNSPLHF. DNA of the CDR3: TGTGCCTGGGAACTGACGGGGACAGGGAATTCACCCCTCCACTTT. The chain carries TRBV30 and TRBJ1-6, with TRBD1 matching 9 bases. Germline-derived CDR1 and CDR2 are GTSNPN and SVGIG (reference sequence). With 5 bases clipped from V and 7 bases from J, the junction kept 9 bases outside the gene matches. The CDR3 is made up of 15 amino acids.

The chain couples TRBV5-4 to TRBJ1-1, with 9 bases that match TRBD1. This CDR3 spans 14 amino acids. Unmatched junction bases numbered 5, after V lost 4 bases and J lost 4 bases. Germline CDR1 is SGHNT and CDR2 is YYREEE (reference sequence). The CDR3 sequence: CASSGGQGGTEAFF. In DNA form, the CDR3 reads TGTGCCAGCAGCGGGGGACAGGGAGGCACTGAAGCTTTCTTT. The variable domain in full, completed from reference TRBV5-4 and TRBJ1-1, reads ETGVTQSPTHLIKTRGQQVTLRCSSQSGHNTVSWYQQALGQGPQFIFQYYREEENGRGNFPPRFSGLQFPNYSSELNVNALELDDSALYLCASSGGQGGTEAFFGQGTRLTVV.

The J gene is TRBJ2-7, the V gene TRBV6-1, with 8 bases matching TRBD1. The CDR3 has 15 residues. Looked up from germline, CDR1 is MNHNS and CDR2 is SASEGT. The V and J ends lost 7 bases and 1 base, in that order; junction bases with no gene match: 9. The CDR3 DNA sequence: TGTGCCAGCACCCCTGGACAGGGTGGTTCCTACGAGCAGTACTTC. Its protein is CASTPGQGGSYEQYF.

J is TRBJ1-1 and V is TRBV27; D is ambiguous. The CDR3 has 13 residues. The germline V and J ends were trimmed by 2 bases and 3 bases, with 7 bases remaining between them. The germline CDR1 and CDR2 sequences are MNHEY and SMNVEV (reference sequence). CDR3: CASSLGRYTEAFF. Written as DNA, the CDR3 is TGTGCCAGCAGTTTAGGGAGGTACACTGAAGCTTTCTTT.

The CDR3 DNA reads TGTGCCGGGTCAGACAAGACTAACTATGGCTACACCTTC. Translating it yields CAGSDKTNYGYTF. This chain uses TRBV30 with TRBJ1-2, with D uncertain. Between the trimmed V and J ends, which lost 8 bases and 0 bases, there was a span of 13 bases. Per germline, CDR1 GTSNPN and CDR2 SVGIG (reference sequence). The CDR3 totals 13 residues.

This chain uses TRBV28 with TRBJ2-7, with 13 bases aligning to TRBD2. Germline CDR1 reads MDHEN; CDR2 reads SYDVKM. This CDR3 is 19 amino acids long. With 1 base clipped from V and 7 bases from J, the junction kept 16 bases outside the gene matches. CDR3 loop: CASSLFRNPGTSGMREQYF. The CDR3 DNA follows: TGTGCCAGCAGTTTATTCCGCAACCCCGGGACTAGCGGGATGCGTGAGCAGTACTTC.

The V and J genes are TRBV2 and TRBJ2-6; weak D call: TRBD2 (5 bases). V dropped 6 bases and J dropped 4 bases, with 16 bases sitting between them. Germline V gene data show CDR1 as SNHLY and CDR2 as FYNNEI. CDR3 length: 16 residues. CDR3 in amino acids: CASRPERESGANVLTF. CDR3 DNA: TGTGCCAGCAGGCCCGAAAGGGAGTCCGGGGCCAACGTCCTGACTTTC.

J is TRBJ2-3 and V is TRBV5-1; 9 bases line up with TRBD2. Losses at the gene ends were 0 bases for V and 6 bases for J; bases not matched to a gene: 11. Germline-derived CDR1 and CDR2 are SGHRS and YFSETQ. The CDR3 contains 17 residues. The CDR3 spells CASSLVRGGVTSDTQYF. CDR3 sequence (DNA): TGCGCCAGCAGCTTGGTTCGCGGGGGGGTAACGTCGGATACGCAGTATTTT.

V usage is TRBV9 and J usage is TRBJ2-2; 13 bases line up with TRBD2. The CDR3 sequence is 15 residues long. The V gene end was trimmed by 3 bases and the J gene end by 5 bases; junction bases not matched to a gene: 1. Germline assignment: CDR1 SGDLS and CDR2 YYNGEE. The CDR3 reads CASSEGLAGTGELFF. The DNA of the CDR3 is TGTGCCAGCAGCGAGGGACTAGCGGGGACCGGGGAGCTGTTTTTT.

With regard to this clone: This same CDR3 is encoded by further DNA sequences in the sample. The CDR3 coding sequence is TGTGCCAGTAGTAGGGGGGACAGGAACTATGGCTACACCTTC. Residues: CASSRGDRNYGYTF. The chain links TRBV19 to TRBJ1-2; 8 nucleotides align to TRBD1. The germline V gene encodes CDR1 LNHDA and CDR2 SQIVND (reference sequence). CDR3 length: 14 amino acids. Germline trimming cut 4 bases from V and 2 bases from J; bases unmatched to any gene: 3.

V gene TRBV27 combines with J gene TRBJ1-4; a possible D gene is TRBD1 (6 bases). V lost 6 bases and J 5 bases, leaving 19 bases between the germline ends. Germline V CDR1 and CDR2: MNHEY, SMNVEV (reference sequence). The CDR3 consists of 16 residues. CDR3 nucleotide sequence: TGTGCCAGCAGGTTAGCGCAGGGGCTCTTAAATGAAAAACTGTTTTTT. Translating it yields CASRLAQGLLNEKLFF.

This sequence joins TRBV6-5 and TRBJ1-6; 8 bases line up with TRBD1. The CDR3 has 15 amino acids. Germline-derived CDR1 and CDR2 are MNHEY and SVGAGI. Trimming at V came to 5 bases and at J to 8 bases, leaving 8 bases not matched to a gene. The CDR3 spells CASSPIRGRHSPLHF. The CDR3 DNA is TGTGCCAGCAGTCCGATCAGGGGGCGGCATTCACCCCTCCACTTT.

V usage is TRBV19 and J usage is TRBJ2-3; perhaps TRBD2 as D (5 bases). The CDR3 has 14 amino acids. Germline V gene lookup returns CDR1 LNHDA and CDR2 SQIVND (reference sequence). V dropped 0 bases and J dropped 11 bases, with 15 bases sitting between them. In nucleotides, the CDR3 is TGTGCCAGTAGTATAGACACCGGCCCCCGGGAGCAGTATTTT. It encodes CASSIDTGPREQYF.

The V call is TRBV30, the J call TRBJ2-4; a weak D match, TRBD1 (6 bases). There are 13 residues in the CDR3. Trimming cost V 3 bases and J 0 bases, with 6 bases left between them. The germline V gene has CDR1 GTSNPN and CDR2 SVGIG (reference sequence). CDR3 bases: TGTGCCTGGAGGGGACAAGCCAAAAACATTCAGTACTTC. Translation: CAWRGQAKNIQYF.

This clone showed up just once. V gene TRBV10-3 combines with J gene TRBJ2-7, with D possibly TRBD2 on 6 matching bases. The CDR3 length is 14 residues. V dropped 4 bases and J dropped 2 bases, with 12 bases sitting between them. CDR1 is ENHRY and CDR2 is SYGVKD in the germline V gene. CDR3 residues: CAISVGGATYEQYF. CDR3 coding DNA: TGTGCCATCAGTGTGGGCGGGGCAACCTACGAGCAGTACTTC.

The chain joins TRBV4-1 to TRBJ1-4, with 12 bases that match TRBD1. V was pared by 2 bases and J by 7 bases, with 5 bases of the junction left unmatched. This CDR3 comprises 16 residues. Germline assignment: CDR1 MGHRA and CDR2 YSYEKL. The CDR3 reads CASSQLPGQGAEKLFF. As DNA, the CDR3 is TGCGCCAGCAGCCAACTTCCGGGACAGGGGGCTGAAAAACTGTTTTTT.

CDR3 in DNA: TGCGCCAGCAGTGGACCCCGGGGTGGGCAGTATTTT. As protein: CASSGPRGGQYF. The rearrangement links TRBV10-1 to TRBJ2-3; D may be TRBD2 (5 bases). This CDR3 comprises 12 residues. CDR1 is WNHNN, CDR2 SYGVQD, per germline (reference sequence). V was cut by 4 bases and J by 11 bases, with 13 bases left in between.

The J gene is TRBJ1-1, the V gene TRBV5-3; 8 positions agree with TRBD1. TRBV5-3 belongs to the ORF category, with a function that is uncertain. This CDR3 has 16 amino acids. The junction had 7 bases not matched to a gene; V was cut back by 3 bases and J by 0 bases. The CDR3, as DNA: TGTGCCAGAAGCTGTTCGATGACAGGGGTGAACACTGAAGCTTTCTTT. It encodes CARSCSMTGVNTEAFF.

This chain links TRBV28 with TRBJ2-5; the match to TRBD1 covers 9 bases. V shed 4 bases and J 3 bases; nucleotides not matched to a gene: 6. Germline CDR1 is MDHEN and CDR2 is SYDVKM. This CDR3 is 15 amino acids long. The CDR3 loop reads CASSSLGQGKETQYF. The CDR3 DNA reads TGTGCCAGCAGTTCTCTGGGACAGGGAAAAGAGACCCAGTACTTC.

The chain is built from TRBV5-4 and TRBJ2-7; possibly TRBD1 for D (6 bases). Trimming left V 0 bases short and J 2 bases short, with 15 bases between. The CDR3 spans 16 residues. Germline values: CDR1 SGHNT, CDR2 YYREEE (reference sequence). CDR3 sequence reads: CASSLDWGQPPYEQYF. CDR3 nucleotide sequence: TGTGCCAGCAGCTTGGATTGGGGACAACCGCCCTACGAGCAGTACTTC.